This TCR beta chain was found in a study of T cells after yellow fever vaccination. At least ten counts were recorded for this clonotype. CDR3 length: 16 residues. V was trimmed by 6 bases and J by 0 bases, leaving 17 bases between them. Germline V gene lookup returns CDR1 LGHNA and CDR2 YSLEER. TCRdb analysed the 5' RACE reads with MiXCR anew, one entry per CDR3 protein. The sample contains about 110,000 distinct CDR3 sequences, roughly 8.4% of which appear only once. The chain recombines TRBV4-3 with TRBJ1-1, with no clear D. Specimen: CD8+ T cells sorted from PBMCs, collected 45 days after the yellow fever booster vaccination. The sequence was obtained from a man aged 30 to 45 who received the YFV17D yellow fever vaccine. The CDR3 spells CASRSTTPGLNTEAFF. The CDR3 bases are TGCGCCAGCAGATCCACAACTCCGGGCCTGAACACTGAAGCTTTCTTT.